The rows below give T cell receptor beta chains drawn from one sample of a study of HIV-infected patients and healthy controls. From the 5' RACE reads, TCRdb called clonotypes with MiXCR, one entry per CDR3 protein. The table includes more than 3,500 distinct CDR3 sequences, around 30% detected once. Specimen: blood, collected during antiretroviral therapy. These receptors were collected from an adult with HIV infection. The CDR3 runs from the conserved cysteine through the conserved F or W. Each record gives: D gene, V gene, clone size, J gene, CDR3 DNA, CDR3 protein. A D gene is named only where the DNA matches it firmly. Some rows mark clone size as missing; the rest say once, few, many or name a class of expanded clone.

>-|TRBV27|-|TRBJ1-2
TGTGCCAGTAGGGGGGTTTCTTATGGCTACACCTTC
CASRGVSYGYTF
>-|TRBV24-1|few|TRBJ1-4
TGTGCCACCAGTGATGTGGAAAAACTGTTTTTT
CATSDVEKLFF
>-|TRBV2|medium-sized|TRBJ1-2
TGTGCCAGCAGTGACCAGGAGAACTATGGCTACACCTTC
CASSDQENYGYTF
>-|TRBV4-3|medium-sized|TRBJ1-2
TGCGCCAGCAGCCAAGAAACCGGGACTTCCTATCGCTACACCTTC
CASSQETGTSYRYTF
>TRBD1|TRBV5-1|medium-sized|TRBJ2-7
TGCGCCAGCAGCCCCGGGACAGGAACCTACGAGCAGTACTTC
CASSPGTGTYEQYF
>TRBD1|TRBV6-5|medium-sized|TRBJ1-6
TGTGCCAGCAGTTACGGCAGGGGGAATTCACCCCTCCACTTT
CASSYGRGNSPLHF
>-|TRBV28|-|TRBJ2-4
TGTGCCAGCACCCTCGCTGATAAAAACATTCAGTACTTC
CASTLADKNIQYF
>-|TRBV12-3/TRBV12-4|once|TRBJ2-3
TGTGCCAGCAAGGACGGTTGGGCCGCAGATACGCAGTATTTT
CASKDGWAADTQYF
>-|TRBV18|-|TRBJ2-5
TGTGCCAGCTCACCATTTATAGAGACCCAGTACTTC
CASSPFIETQYF
>-|TRBV2|-|TRBJ2-5
TGTGCCAGCAGTGAAGCCCTAGCGAACCTCCAAGAGACCCAGTACTTC
CASSEALANLQETQYF
>-|TRBV20-1|-|TRBJ2-5
TGCAGTGCTAGAAGACTTAGACAAGAGACCCAGTACTTC
CSARRLRQETQYF
>-|TRBV12-3/TRBV12-4|-|TRBJ1-1
TGTGCCAGCAGTTTATCTGCGAGCACTGAAGCTTTCTTT
CASSLSASTEAFF
>TRBD1|TRBV11-2|-|TRBJ2-2
TGTGCCAGCAGCCCCACGTCCAGGGGGCCATCCGTGGAGCTGTTTTTT
CASSPTSRGPSVELFF
>-|TRBV27|-|TRBJ1-5
TGTGCCAGCAGTTTATCTTGGGGAGGACAGCCCCAGCATTTT
CASSLSWGGQPQHF
>-|TRBV4-3|many|TRBJ2-1
TGCGCCAGCAGCCAAGAAGGCCTCCCCGACAATGAGCAGTTCTTC
CASSQEGLPDNEQFF
>-|TRBV11-2|medium-sized|TRBJ2-6
TGTGCCAGCAGTCTTGGATTCTCTGGGGCCAACGTCCTGACTTTC
CASSLGFSGANVLTF
>-|TRBV5-1|few|TRBJ1-1
TGCGCCAGCAGCTTGGGGACCGGGAGGGGCACTGAAGCTTTCTTT
CASSLGTGRGTEAFF
>-|TRBV12-3/TRBV12-4|many|TRBJ2-6
TGTGCCAGCAGTTTAAGGGGGGGGACAGGCCGCCTTGGGGCCAACGTCCTGACTTTC
CASSLRGGTGRLGANVLTF
>-|TRBV5-1|medium-sized|TRBJ1-1
TGCGCCAGCAGCCTAAAACCAGGGGCTGAAGCTTTCTTT
CASSLKPGAEAFF
>-|TRBV11-2|-|TRBJ1-1
TGTGCCAGCAGCCCCCAGATGGGGAACACTGAAGCTTTCTTT
CASSPQMGNTEAFF
>-|TRBV20-1|-|TRBJ2-4
TGCAGTGCTAGGCCTGCATTAGGGTTGGACATTCAGTACTTC
CSARPALGLDIQYF
>TRBD2|TRBV6-5|medium-sized|TRBJ2-5
TGTGCCAGCAGTTACTCGAGGCGGGGGGGCCAAGAGACCCAGTACTTC
CASSYSRRGGQETQYF
>-|TRBV12-3/TRBV12-4|medium-sized|TRBJ1-1
TGTGCCAGCAGTTTGCGGTCGCACACTGAAGCTTTCTTT
CASSLRSHTEAFF
>-|TRBV9|few|TRBJ1-1
TGTGCCAGCAGCCCTTGGACGGGACCTATAGACACTGAAGCTTTCTTT
CASSPWTGPIDTEAFF
>-|TRBV12-3/TRBV12-4|medium-sized|TRBJ2-1
TGTGCCAGCAGTCCTTTCAGGAATGAGCAGTTCTTC
CASSPFRNEQFF
>TRBD1|TRBV28|medium-sized|TRBJ1-4
TGTGCCAGCAGTCCCCCGGGACAGGTCATGGGAAAACTGTTTTTT
CASSPPGQVMGKLFF
>-|TRBV6-6|-|TRBJ1-1
TGTGCCACCCGGGACGCGGCCGTCACTGAAGCTTTCTTT
CATRDAAVTEAFF
>-|TRBV19|few|TRBJ2-2
TGTGCCAGTAGTCCGATGAGCACCGGGGAGCTGTTTTTT
CASSPMSTGELFF
>TRBD2|TRBV20-1|-|TRBJ2-1
TGCAGTGCTAGCGCTAGCGGGGGTCGAAGTAACTCCTACAATGAGCAGTTCTTC
CSASASGGRSNSYNEQFF
>TRBD1|TRBV28|medium-sized|TRBJ2-1
TGTGCCAGCAGTTTCCCCGGACAGGTCTACAATGAGCAGTTCTTC
CASSFPGQVYNEQFF
>-|TRBV4-2|large|TRBJ2-1
TGTGCCAGCAGCCAAGATTGGGGCCAGAGCAATGAGCAGTTCTTC
CASSQDWGQSNEQFF
>TRBD1|TRBV28|-|TRBJ1-5
TGTGCCAGCAGTCTGCAAATGACAGGGTTGGGCCAGCCCCAGCATTTT
CASSLQMTGLGQPQHF
>-|TRBV4-2|medium-sized|TRBJ2-5
TGTGCCAGCAGCCTAACGAAAGGCGGGGTGGGAGAGACCCAGTACTTC
CASSLTKGGVGETQYF
>-|TRBV6-1|few|TRBJ2-7
TGTGCCAGCAGTGAAGCGCCCGTCACACTGAGGTACGAGCAGTACTTC
CASSEAPVTLRYEQYF
>-|TRBV3-1|medium-sized|TRBJ2-5
TGTGCCAGCAGCCAAGCGGTGACTCGGGAGACCCAGTACTTC
CASSQAVTRETQYF
>TRBD1|TRBV4-1|many|TRBJ2-7
TGCGCCAGCAGCCAAGGTTCCGGGACAGGGGGTTTTTACGAGCAGTACTTC
CASSQGSGTGGFYEQYF
>-|TRBV7-9|few|TRBJ1-4
TGTGCCAGCAGTGGCAGTTCGCTTAATGAAAAACTGTTTTTT
CASSGSSLNEKLFF
>-|TRBV3-2|medium-sized|TRBJ1-5
TGTGCCAGCACTAAACGGGTCCAGGGGAATAGCAATCAGCCCCAGCATTTT
CASTKRVQGNSNQPQHF